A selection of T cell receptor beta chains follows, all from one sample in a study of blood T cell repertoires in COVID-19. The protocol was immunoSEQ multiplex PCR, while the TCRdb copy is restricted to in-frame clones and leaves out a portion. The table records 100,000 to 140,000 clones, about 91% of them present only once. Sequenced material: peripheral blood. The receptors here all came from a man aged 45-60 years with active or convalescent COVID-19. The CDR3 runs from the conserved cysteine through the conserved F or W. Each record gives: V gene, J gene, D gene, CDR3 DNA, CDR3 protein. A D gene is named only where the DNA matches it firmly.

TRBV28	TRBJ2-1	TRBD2	TGTGCCAGCAGTTTCCCCCCGGGGGGGGGAACCTACAATGAGCAGTTCTTC	CASSFPPGGGTYNEQFF
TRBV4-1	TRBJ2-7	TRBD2	TGCGCCAGCAGCCCAGGCCAGACTAGCGGATCGGAGAGTTACGAGCAGTACTTC	CASSPGQTSGSESYEQYF
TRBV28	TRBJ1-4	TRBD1	TGTGCCAGCAGTTTAGGGACAGCCGATAATGAAAAACTGTTTTTT	CASSLGTADNEKLFF
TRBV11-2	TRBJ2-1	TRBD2	TGTGCCAGCAGCCCAGCAGCGGGAGGGTGGAATGAGCAGTTCTTC	CASSPAAGGWNEQFF
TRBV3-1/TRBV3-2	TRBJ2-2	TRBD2	TGTGCCAGCAGCCAACGGACTAGCGACACCGGGGAGCTGTTTTTT	CASSQRTSDTGELFF
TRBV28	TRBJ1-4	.	TGTGCCAGCAGCCTCGGACAATCAACTAATGAAAAACTGTTTTTT	CASSLGQSTNEKLFF
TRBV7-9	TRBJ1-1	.	TGTGCCAGCAGCCTAACGGCTGAAGCTTTCTTT	CASSLTAEAFF
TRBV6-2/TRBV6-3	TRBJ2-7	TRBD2	TGTGCCAGCAGTTACGATTACTTACTAGCGGTCTCCTACGAGCAGTACTTC	CASSYDYLLAVSYEQYF
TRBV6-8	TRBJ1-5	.	TGTGCCAGCAGCAAGACGGGGAATCAGCCCCAGCATTTT	CASSKTGNQPQHF
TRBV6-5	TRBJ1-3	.	TGTGCCAGCACCCTCCACCGCAGCTCTGGAAACACCATATATTTT	CASTLHRSSGNTIYF
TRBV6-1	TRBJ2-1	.	TGTGCCAGCAGTGAAGTTTTTGCGGAAAACTACAATGAGCAGTTCTTC	CASSEVFAENYNEQFF
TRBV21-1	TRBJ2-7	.	TGTGCCAGCAGCGCTCACAGGGGATACGAGCAGTACTTC	CASSAHRGYEQYF